These 25 T cell receptor beta chains originate from one sample sequenced in a study of shared clonotypes between healthy human individuals. Sequencing used immunoSEQ multiplex PCR; TCRdb keeps in-frame clones, though not all of them. The profile shows hundreds of thousands of clones, 95% to 97% of them singletons. Cells designated naive CD8 were CD45RO-negative and were positively selected for CCR7, with terminally differentiated effector memory CD45RA+ cells excluded. What was sequenced was naive CD8+ T cells sorted from blood. These receptors all come from a young woman in good health.

The chain employs TRBV2 and TRBJ2-7; TRBD1 is a possible D gene (5 bases). The V end lost 3 bases, the J end lost 5 bases, and 14 bases lay between the germline ends. CDR1 SNHLY and CDR2 FYNNEI come from the germline V gene. This CDR3 is 14 amino acids long. CDR3 bases: TGTGCCAGCAGTGATACCAGGGCTTTCAACGAGCAGTACTTC. This encodes CASSDTRAFNEQYF.

This clone was observed a single time. CDR3 nucleotide sequence: TGTGCCAGCATGACCTCGGGGGGCGGGGAGCTGTTTTTT. Its translation: CASMTSGGGELFF. The rearrangement joins TRBV28 to TRBJ2-2, with TRBD2 identical over 7 bases. After removal of 7 bases from V and 7 bases from J, the junction contained 6 bases not matched to a gene. This CDR3 is 13 amino acids long. Germline V gene lookup returns CDR1 MDHEN and CDR2 SYDVKM.

With regard to this clone: The sample contains more than one DNA sequence encoding this CDR3. The chain employs TRBV27 and TRBJ1-2, with D possibly being TRBD1 (5 bases). With 6 bases removed from V and 2 bases from J, the gap between germline ends came to 10 bases. The CDR3 consists of 13 residues. Germline V lookup: CDR1 MNHEY, CDR2 SMNVEV (reference sequence). The CDR3 DNA reads TGTGCCAGCAGCCTGGGGCGGAACTATGGCTACACCTTC. This translates into CASSLGRNYGYTF.

The chain combines TRBV11-2 with TRBJ2-1; no reliable D call. Germline values: CDR1 SGHAT, CDR2 FQNNGV. This CDR3 spans 13 amino acids. The V and J ends lost 4 bases and 5 bases respectively, with 9 bases between them. The CDR3 sequence is CASSSLGDNEQFF. CDR3 in DNA: TGTGCCAGCAGCTCTCTGGGTGACAATGAGCAGTTCTTC.

This chain connects TRBV7-2 to TRBJ1-2; no clear D. The CDR3 extends over 14 amino acids. V was shortened by 2 bases and J by 1 base, with 8 bases between the two germline ends. Germline V lookup: CDR1 SGHTA, CDR2 FQGNSA. CDR3 coding DNA: TGTGCCAGCAGCTTAAGCCAGGATAACTATGGCTACACCTTC. Translated: CASSLSQDNYGYTF.

The chain links TRBV28 to TRBJ2-3; a possible D gene is TRBD2 (5 bases). The CDR3 spans 12 residues. The V end was cut by 8 bases, the J end by 3 bases, with 9 bases between. Per the germline V gene, CDR1 is MDHEN and CDR2 is SYDVKM. The CDR3 is CASLSGTDTQYF. The CDR3 DNA reads as TGTGCCAGCCTCTCGGGGACAGATACGCAGTATTTT.

This rearrangement joins TRBV7-2 to TRBJ2-1; 10 positions match TRBD2. The CDR3 totals 18 residues. Unmatched junction bases numbered 11, after V lost 1 base and J lost 5 bases. Germline V gene data show CDR1 as SGHTA and CDR2 as FQGNSA. The CDR3 DNA reads as TGTGCCAGCAGCTTAGAGTTATTTTGGCTAGCGGGGGACAATGAGCAGTTCTTC. Encoded protein: CASSLELFWLAGDNEQFF.

The chain joins TRBV6-5 to TRBJ2-3, with D maybe TRBD1 (6 bases). Germline lookup yields CDR1 MNHEY and CDR2 SVGAGI. V was trimmed by 0 bases and J by 6 bases, leaving 16 bases between them. The length of the CDR3 is 16 residues. CDR3 amino acids: CASSYSRQVGWDTQYF. DNA for the CDR3: TGTGCCAGCAGTTACTCCAGACAGGTCGGTTGGGATACGCAGTATTTT.

The chain combines TRBV28 with TRBJ2-5; D gene unclear. The assigned J gene may be wrong: the sequence end matches TRBJ2-7 better. Germline CDR1 is MDHEN and CDR2 is SYDVKM. CDR3 length equals 11 residues. The CDR3 DNA sequence: TGTGCCAGCAAGTACTCCTACGAGCAGTACTTC. Encoded protein: CASKYSYEQYF.

The sample holds a few counts of this clone. The rearrangement uses TRBV28 and TRBJ2-3, with TRBD2 matching over 11 bases. CDR1 is MDHEN and CDR2 is SYDVKM in the germline V gene. V dropped 2 bases and J dropped 5; count of bases not matched to a gene: 15. The CDR3 loop spans 19 amino acids. CDR3 in amino acids: CASSLHGTSGSEVGDTQYF. The CDR3, as DNA: TGTGCCAGCAGTTTACATGGGACTAGCGGATCGGAGGTCGGAGATACGCAGTATTTT.

The chain recombines TRBV5-1 with TRBJ1-2; 8 nucleotides line up with TRBD1. Germline values: CDR1 SGHRS, CDR2 YFSETQ. This CDR3 contains 16 residues. V trimming: 4 bases; J trimming: 5 bases; junction bases outside the gene matches: 13. CDR3 loop: CASSETQGASPYGYTF. The CDR3 DNA follows: TGCGCCAGCAGCGAAACGCAGGGGGCCAGCCCATATGGCTACACCTTC. Using reference TRBV5-1 and TRBJ1-2 for the parts outside the CDR3, the full variable domain is KAGVTQTPRYLIKTRGQQVTLSCSPISGHRSVSWYQQTPGQGLQFLFEYFSETQRNKGNFPGRFSGRQFSNSRSEMNVSTLELGDSALYLCASSETQGASPYGYTFGSGTRLTVV.

As regards this clone: Other nucleotide sequences from this sample produce the same CDR3. This chain uses TRBV2 with TRBJ2-7, with TRBD1 matching 12 bases. The J segment lost 7 bases and the V segment lost 6 bases, leaving 4 bases of the junction unmatched. This CDR3 is 13 amino acids long. Germline V gives CDR1 SNHLY, CDR2 FYNNEI. Written as DNA, the CDR3 is TGTGCCAGCAGGGGACAGGGGGCCAAGGAGCAGTACTTC. The encoded protein is CASRGQGAKEQYF.

V is TRBV27 and J is TRBJ1-2, with TRBD1 as a possible D gene (5 bases). The CDR3 runs to 13 residues. Germline loops: CDR1 MNHEY, CDR2 SMNVEV (reference sequence). V lost 5 bases and J lost 5, with 12 bases in between. The CDR3 spells CASSPGSLYGYTF. CDR3 DNA sequence: TGTGCCAGCAGTCCAGGGTCCCTATATGGCTACACCTTC.

This chain connects TRBV28 to TRBJ1-5; weak D call: TRBD1 (6 bases). Germline V gene lookup returns CDR1 MDHEN and CDR2 SYDVKM. The CDR3 totals 15 residues. V lost 1 base, J lost 7 bases, and 14 bases lay in between. Here the CDR3 reads CASSLYFEGGQPQHF. The CDR3 nucleotides are TGTGCCAGCAGTTTATATTTTGAGGGGGGACAGCCCCAGCATTTT.

The chain carries TRBV4-1 and TRBJ1-2; unclear D gene. Germline assignment: CDR1 MGHRA and CDR2 YSYEKL. V gave up 3 bases and J gave up 1 base, with 9 bases separating them. This CDR3 comprises 14 residues. The CDR3 DNA is TGCGCCAGCAGCCATGCAAGGGTTAACTATGGCTACACCTTC. As protein: CASSHARVNYGYTF.

This clone was picked up one time. The chain couples TRBV28 to TRBJ2-1; no clear D gene. V lost 3 bases, J lost 2 bases, and 14 bases lay in between. Germline V gene sequence: CDR1 MDHEN, CDR2 SYDVKM. There are 16 residues in the CDR3. The CDR3 sequence is CASSFGPVDAYNEQFF. In DNA form, the CDR3 reads TGTGCCAGCAGTTTTGGTCCGGTCGACGCCTACAATGAGCAGTTCTTC.

The chain carries TRBV6-5 and TRBJ2-5; D ambiguous. V was pared by 2 bases and J by 4 bases, with 11 bases between. The CDR3 extends over 14 amino acids. From germline, CDR1 is MNHEY and CDR2 SVGAGI. CDR3 amino acids: CASSYQEGGETQYF. The CDR3 bases are TGTGCCAGCAGTTACCAAGAAGGTGGAGAGACCCAGTACTTC.

The V and J genes are TRBV27 and TRBJ1-2, with 7 positions matching TRBD1. The V segment lost 5 bases and the J segment 0 bases; nucleotides outside the gene matches: 3. This CDR3 is built from 14 residues. In germline, CDR1 is MNHEY, CDR2 SMNVEV (reference sequence). The CDR3 region has the DNA TGTGCCAGCAGTGTAACAGGGGCTAACTATGGCTACACCTTC. It codes for CASSVTGANYGYTF.

This clone occurred once. V gene TRBV28 combines with J gene TRBJ2-7, with 11 positions matching TRBD2. Germline trimming cut 6 bases from V and 5 bases from J; bases unmatched to any gene: 6. CDR1 MDHEN and CDR2 SYDVKM come from the germline V gene. The CDR3 length is 14 residues. The CDR3 sequence is CASSRLAGFDEQYF. CDR3 DNA: TGTGCCAGCAGCCGACTAGCGGGGTTTGACGAGCAGTACTTC.

This sequence joins TRBV2 and TRBJ2-6; D remains ambiguous. The CDR3 length is 17 residues. V lost 7 bases, J lost 0 bases, and 16 bases lay in between. Germline CDR1 SNHLY, CDR2 FYNNEI. CDR3 nucleotide sequence: TGTGCCAGCAAGGGTGACGCCTCAAGCTCTGGGGCCAACGTCCTGACTTTC. It specifies CASKGDASSSGANVLTF. Variable domain in full (rest from reference TRBV2 and TRBJ2-6): EPEVTQTPSHQVTQMGQEVILRCVPISNHLYFYWYRQILGQKVEFLVSFYNNEISEKSEIFDDQFSVERPDGSNFTLKIRSTKLEDSAMYFCASKGDASSSGANVLTFGAGSRLTVL.

The J gene is TRBJ2-2, the V gene TRBV19; TRBD1 aligns across 7 bases. The V segment lost 5 bases and the J segment 10 bases; nucleotides outside the gene matches: 13. The CDR3 contains 15 residues. CDR1 and CDR2 (germline): LNHDA, SQIVND (reference sequence). As DNA, the CDR3 is TGTGCCAGTAGTTCACAGGGGATCGTGTCCGCGGAGCTGTTTTTT. The encoded protein is CASSSQGIVSAELFF.

The gene calls are TRBV5-1 and TRBJ2-1, with 9 bases lining up with TRBD2. The germline gives CDR1 SGHRS, CDR2 YFSETQ. V lost 0 bases and J lost 7; bases outside the gene matches: 2. CDR3 length equals 14 residues. CDR3 sequence reads: CASSLGLADNEQFF. The CDR3, as DNA: TGCGCCAGCAGCTTGGGACTAGCGGATAATGAGCAGTTCTTC.

This chain joins TRBV13 and TRBJ1-4, with a weak D call TRBD1 (5 bases). The CDR3 is made up of 12 amino acids. CDR1 PRHDT and CDR2 FYEKMQ come from the germline V gene (reference sequence). Trimming took off 3 bases at V and 7 bases at J, with 6 bases between the two ends. Written as DNA, the CDR3 is TGTGCCAGCAGCTTCGGGGCTGAAAAACTGTTTTTT. Translation gives CASSFGAEKLFF.

The chain is built from TRBV15 and TRBJ2-2, with 7 bases lining up with TRBD1. Germline CDR1 and CDR2: LNHNV and YYDKDF (reference sequence). The CDR3 loop spans 17 amino acids. CDR3 region: CVTHGTARGSNTGELFF. For the CDR3, the DNA is TGTGTGACCCACGGGACAGCTAGGGGCTCGAACACCGGGGAGCTGTTTTTT.

This clone was recorded only once. The chain carries TRBV28 and TRBJ2-7; maybe TRBD2 (5 bases). This CDR3 comprises 16 residues. Trimming removed 3 bases from V and 3 bases from J, with 18 bases in between. Germline CDR1 and CDR2: MDHEN and SYDVKM. Here the CDR3 reads CASSLIWLDSSYEQYF. The CDR3 DNA follows: TGTGCCAGCAGTTTGATATGGCTGGACTCGAGCTACGAGCAGTACTTC.